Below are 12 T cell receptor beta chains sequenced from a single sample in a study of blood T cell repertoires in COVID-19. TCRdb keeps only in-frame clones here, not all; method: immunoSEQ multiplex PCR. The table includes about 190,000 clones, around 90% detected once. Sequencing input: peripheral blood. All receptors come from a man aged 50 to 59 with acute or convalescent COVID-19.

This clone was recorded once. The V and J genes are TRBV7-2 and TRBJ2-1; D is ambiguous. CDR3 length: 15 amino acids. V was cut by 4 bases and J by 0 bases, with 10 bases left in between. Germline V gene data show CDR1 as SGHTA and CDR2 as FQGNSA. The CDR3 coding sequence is TGTGCCAGCAGCTCTTCGAAGAGCTCCTACAATGAGCAGTTCTTC. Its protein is CASSSSKSSYNEQFF. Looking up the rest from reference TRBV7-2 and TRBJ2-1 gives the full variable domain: GAGVSQSPSNKVTEKGKDVELRCDPISGHTALYWYRQSLGQGLEFLIYFQGNSAPDKSGLPSDRFSAERTGGSVSTLTIQRTQQEDSAVYLCASSSSKSSYNEQFFGPGTRLTVL.

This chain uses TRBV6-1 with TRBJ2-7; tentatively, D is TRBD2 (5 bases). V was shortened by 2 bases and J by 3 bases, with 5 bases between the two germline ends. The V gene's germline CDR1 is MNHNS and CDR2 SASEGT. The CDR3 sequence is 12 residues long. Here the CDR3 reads CASSERGYEQYV. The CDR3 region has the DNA TGTGCCAGCAGTGAACGGGGCTACGAGCAGTACGTC.

This CDR3 is CASSNRRAGPRTALSAPGELFF. Here the CDR3 DNA reads TGTGCCAGCAGCAATCGGAGGGCAGGACCTAGGACGGCCCTCTCCGCCCCCGGGGAGCTGTTTTTT. The chain uses TRBV21-1 and TRBJ2-2; the D call in the table, TRBD2, was not verified against the DNA. TRBV21-1 is flagged as a pseudogene. CDR3 length: 22 residues.

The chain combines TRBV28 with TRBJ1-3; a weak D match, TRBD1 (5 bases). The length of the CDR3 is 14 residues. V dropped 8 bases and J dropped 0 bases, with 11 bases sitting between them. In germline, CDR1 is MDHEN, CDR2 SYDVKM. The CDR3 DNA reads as TGTGCCAGCCACGGGGGAGGCTCTGGAAACACCATATATTTT. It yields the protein CASHGGGSGNTIYF.

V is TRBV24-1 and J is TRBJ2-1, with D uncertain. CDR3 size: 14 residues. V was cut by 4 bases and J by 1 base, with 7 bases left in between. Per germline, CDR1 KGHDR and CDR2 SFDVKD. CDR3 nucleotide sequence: TGTGCCACCAGTGACCGCTATTCCTACAATGAGCAGTTCTTC. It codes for CATSDRYSYNEQFF.

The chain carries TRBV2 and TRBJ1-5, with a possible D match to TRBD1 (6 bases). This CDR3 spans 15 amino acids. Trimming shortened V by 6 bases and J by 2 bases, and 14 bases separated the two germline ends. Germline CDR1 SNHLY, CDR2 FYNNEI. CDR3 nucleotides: TGTGCCAGCAGGTTCCGACAGGTGGGCAATCAGCCCCAGCATTTT. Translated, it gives CASRFRQVGNQPQHF.

The CDR3 nucleotides read TGTGCCAGTAGCCAGACAGGGGGAAGCAATCAGCCCCAGCATTTT. As protein: CASSQTGGSNQPQHF. The chain combines TRBV19 with TRBJ1-5; TRBD1 matches at 9 bases. Germline CDR1 reads LNHDA; CDR2 reads SQIVND (reference sequence). There are 15 residues in the CDR3. V lost 6 bases, J lost 1 base, and 4 bases stayed unmatched.

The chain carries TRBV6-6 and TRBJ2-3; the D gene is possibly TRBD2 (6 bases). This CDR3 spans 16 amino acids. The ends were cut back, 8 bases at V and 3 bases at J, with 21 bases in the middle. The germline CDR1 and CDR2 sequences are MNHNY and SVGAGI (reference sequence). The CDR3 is CASGIGRGGNTDTQYF. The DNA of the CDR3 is TGTGCCAGCGGGATTGGGCGGGGCGGTAATACAGATACGCAGTATTTT.

CDR3 amino acids: CASSFRGGGSGSPRETQYF. CDR3 coding DNA: TGTGCCAGCAGTTTCAGGGGAGGGGGTAGCGGGAGCCCAAGGGAGACCCAGTACTTC. The rearrangement links TRBV27 to TRBJ2-5, with 9 bases matching TRBD2. The trim removed 3 bases at V and 5 bases at J, leaving 19 bases unmatched. Germline assignment: CDR1 MNHEY and CDR2 SMNVEV (reference sequence). This CDR3 has 19 amino acids.

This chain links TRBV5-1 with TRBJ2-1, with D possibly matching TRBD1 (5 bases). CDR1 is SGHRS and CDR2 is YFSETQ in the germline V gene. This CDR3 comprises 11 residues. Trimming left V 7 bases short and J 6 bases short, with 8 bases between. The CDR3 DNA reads TGCGCCAGCCAGGGTATCAATGAGCAGTTCTTC. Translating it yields CASQGINEQFF.

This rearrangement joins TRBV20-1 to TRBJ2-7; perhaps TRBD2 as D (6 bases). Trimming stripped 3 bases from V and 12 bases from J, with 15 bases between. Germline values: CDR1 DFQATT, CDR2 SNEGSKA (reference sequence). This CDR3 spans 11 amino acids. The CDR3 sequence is CSASGQGGRYF. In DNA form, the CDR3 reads TGCAGTGCTAGTGGGCAGGGAGGTCGGTACTTC.

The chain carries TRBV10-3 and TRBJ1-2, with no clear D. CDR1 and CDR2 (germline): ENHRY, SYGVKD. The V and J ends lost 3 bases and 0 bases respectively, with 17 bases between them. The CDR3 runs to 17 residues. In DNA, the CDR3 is TGTGCCATCAGTGATATTACGTCGGCAACTACTAACTATGGCTACACCTTC. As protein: CAISDITSATTNYGYTF.